This T cell receptor (beta chain) was sequenced in a study of blood T cell repertoires in COVID-19. In the original analysis: Scientists estimated how many nucleated cells there were by amplifying reference gene primers. Method: immunoSEQ multiplex PCR; TCRdb's copy keeps in-frame clones and lacks some. Clone size and the V and J calls come from that table; the DNA yielded D and trimming. The repertoire holds about 310,000 clones, over 80% seen once, with 8.9% in the top ten. The CDR3 covers 12 residues. CDR1 is LGHDT, CDR2 YNNKEL, per germline (reference sequence). V was pared by 3 bases and J by 11 bases, with 6 bases of the junction left unmatched.

V and J are TRBV3-1 (or the pseudogene TRBV3-2) and TRBJ1-1; 7 bases line up with TRBD1. The source of this sequence is a woman aged 18-30 years who had recovered from COVID-19. Source material: PBMCs or T cells enriched from blood (not recorded which). The CDR3, as DNA: TGTGCCAGCAGCCATCCCACAGGGGAGGCTTTCTTT. Translated, it gives CASSHPTGEAFF.